This T cell receptor (beta chain) was obtained from a study of CD8 T cells in Susac syndrome (dated by TCRdb to between 2018 and 2021). Regarding the complete study: Whether CD8+ T cell activation and differentiation in Susac syndrome was antigen driven was tested using repertoire sequencing.

RNA was extracted with the RNeasy kit and 0.5 to 1 ug was reverse transcribed using random hexamers. The immunoSEQ multiplex PCR assay, covering 54 Vbeta and 13 Jbeta segments, was used to amplify TCR beta CDR3 regions. PCR amplification bias was corrected using a synthetic template baseline for primer optimization and computational correction. The authors processed their data as follows. Reads were annotated to V, D and J genes per IMGT and analyzed with immunoSEQ Analyzer, keeping only productive sequences. Clonality was calculated as one minus the Shannon entropy normalized by log2 of the number of productive unique sequences. For each patient and control, public and private clones were evaluated within the 100 most prevalent clones. Clones were defined as Susac-specific when absent from the healthy and MS cohorts, from over 950 published viral clones and from other ImmuneACCESS disease sequences. TCRdb redid the processing of the public reads, applying fastp at Q25 and MiXCR, and retained in-frame beta chains. Entries that share a CDR3 protein sequence are merged under the most common genes and DNA. The V and J calls and clone size come from TCRdb's table, not from the authors' own analysis. The sample table shows a few hundred thousand distinct CDR3 sequences, and around 96% are seen once. The top ten clones comprise about 0.088% of the sample.

What the research found in general, with its limitations: The TCR sequencing and HLA analysis was acknowledged to have included a relatively small number of individuals.

The CDR3 starts with the cysteine, ends with the phenylalanine, and has 14 residues. Of all the DNA, just the CDR3 is kept, 42 bases in frame from base 1. V and J are truncated by 3 bases and 2 bases respectively, leaving an intervening sequence of 13 bases. CDR1 is given as DFQATT and CDR2 as SNEGSKA, both from the germline V gene (reference sequence). In regard to this clonotype: Its antigen is unknown. No base-level quality is on record; no much larger clone is a single base apart.

High-throughput TCR beta sequencing profiled peripheral blood CD8+ and CD4+ T cells from healthy donors, Susac syndrome patients and multiple sclerosis patients. The multiple sclerosis controls were treatment-naive patients who had stable or active relapsing-remitting disease and met the revised McDonald criteria. Bulk CD8+ and CD4+ T cells were purified by magnetic negative isolation, whereas CD8+ TEMRA cells were enriched by FACS. Blood was collected in EDTA tubes and processed within 24 hours, with PBMCs isolated through density gradient centrifugation. PBMCs intended for TCR sequencing were cryopreserved in liquid nitrogen and thawed later in a water bath at 37 degrees C. The sorted or isolated CD4+, CD8+ and CD8+ TEMRA cells had a purity of 90% or higher.

The rearranged segments are TRBV20-1 and TRBJ2-5; the best D guess is TRBD1, with 5 bases matching. Sequencing input: CD4+ T cells from PBMCs. This TCR was sampled from a human donor with multiple sclerosis. The DNA sequence is TGCAGTGCTAGCCGCAGGGTGGCTCAAGAGACCCAGTACTTC. The resulting protein is CSASRRVAQETQYF.